This T cell receptor beta chain comes out of a study of technical replicates of blood from a few donors. The CDR3 has 13 residues. CDR1 and CDR2 (germline): MGHRA, YSYEKL. Trimming shortened V by 4 bases and J by 6 bases, and 9 bases separated the two germline ends. Only in-frame clones appear in the TCRdb table, and some are missing; sequencing was by immunoSEQ multiplex PCR. The profile shows tens of thousands of clones, around 94% of them singletons. The chain uses TRBV4-1 and TRBJ2-2, with TRBD1 as a possible D gene (6 bases). The origin of this receptor is a human donor in good health. Sequencing was carried out using T cells isolated from PBMCs. The CDR3 spells CASSPTGPGELFF. DNA of the CDR3: TGCGCCAGCAGCCCAACAGGGCCCGGGGAGCTGTTTTTT.